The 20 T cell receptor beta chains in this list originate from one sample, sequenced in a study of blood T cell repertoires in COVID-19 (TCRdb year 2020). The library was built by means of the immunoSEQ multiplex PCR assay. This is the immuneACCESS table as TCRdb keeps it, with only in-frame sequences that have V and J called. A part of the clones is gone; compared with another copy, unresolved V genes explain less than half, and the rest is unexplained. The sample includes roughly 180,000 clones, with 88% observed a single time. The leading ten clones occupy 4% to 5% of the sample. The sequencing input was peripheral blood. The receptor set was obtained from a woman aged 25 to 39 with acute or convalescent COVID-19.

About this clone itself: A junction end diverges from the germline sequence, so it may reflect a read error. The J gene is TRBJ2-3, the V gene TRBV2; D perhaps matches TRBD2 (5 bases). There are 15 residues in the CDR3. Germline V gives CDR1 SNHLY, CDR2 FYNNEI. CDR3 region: CASREVPGMSDTQYF. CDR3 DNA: TGTGCCAGCAGGGAAGTCCCGGGAATGTCAGATACGCAGTATTTT.

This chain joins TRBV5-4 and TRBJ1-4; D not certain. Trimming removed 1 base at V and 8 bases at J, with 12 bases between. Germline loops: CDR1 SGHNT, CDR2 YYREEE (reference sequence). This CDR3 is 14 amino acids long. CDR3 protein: CASSLFGIGEKLFF. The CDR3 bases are TGTGCCAGCAGCTTGTTCGGGATAGGCGAAAAACTGTTTTTT.

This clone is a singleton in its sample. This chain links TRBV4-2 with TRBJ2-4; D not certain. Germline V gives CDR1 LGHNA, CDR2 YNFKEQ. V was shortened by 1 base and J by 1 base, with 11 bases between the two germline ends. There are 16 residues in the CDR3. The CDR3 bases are TGTGCCAGCAGCCAAGTGCTAGACGGGGCCAAAAACATTCAGTACTTC. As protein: CASSQVLDGAKNIQYF.

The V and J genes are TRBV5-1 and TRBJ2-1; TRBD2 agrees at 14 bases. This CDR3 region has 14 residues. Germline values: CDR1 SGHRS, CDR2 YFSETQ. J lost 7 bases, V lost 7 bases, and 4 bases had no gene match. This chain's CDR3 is CASGTSGSLNEQFF. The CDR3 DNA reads TGCGCCAGCGGGACTAGCGGGAGTTTAAATGAGCAGTTCTTC.

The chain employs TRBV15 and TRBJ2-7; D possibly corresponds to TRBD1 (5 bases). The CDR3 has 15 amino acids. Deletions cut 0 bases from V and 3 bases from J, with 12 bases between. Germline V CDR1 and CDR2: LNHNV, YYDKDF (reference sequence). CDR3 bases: TGTGCCACCAGCAGAGAAGGGGCCCTCGGCTACGAGCAGTACTTC. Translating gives CATSREGALGYEQYF.

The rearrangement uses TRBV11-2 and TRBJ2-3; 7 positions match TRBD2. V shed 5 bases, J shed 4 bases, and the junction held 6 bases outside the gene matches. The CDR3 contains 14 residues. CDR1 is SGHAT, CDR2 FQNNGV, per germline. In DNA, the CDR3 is TGTGCCAGCAGCCAGAGCGGGAACCCAGATACGCAGTATTTT. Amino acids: CASSQSGNPDTQYF.

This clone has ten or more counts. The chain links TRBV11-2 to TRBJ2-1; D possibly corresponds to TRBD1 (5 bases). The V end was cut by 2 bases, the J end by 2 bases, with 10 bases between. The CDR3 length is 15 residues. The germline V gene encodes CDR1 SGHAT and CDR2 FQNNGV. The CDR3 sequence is CASSLRGYAYNEQFF. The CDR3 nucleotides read TGTGCCAGCAGCTTAAGGGGATATGCCTACAATGAGCAGTTCTTC. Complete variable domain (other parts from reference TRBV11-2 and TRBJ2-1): EAGVAQSPRYKIIEKRQSVAFWCNPISGHATLYWYQQILGQGPKLLIQFQNNGVVDDSQLPKDRFSAERLKGVDSTLKIQPAKLEDSAVYLCASSLRGYAYNEQFFGPGTRLTVL.

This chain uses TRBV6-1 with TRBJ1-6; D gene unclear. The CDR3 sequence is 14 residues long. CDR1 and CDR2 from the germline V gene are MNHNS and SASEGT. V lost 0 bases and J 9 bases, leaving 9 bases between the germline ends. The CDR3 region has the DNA TGTGCCAGCAGTGAAGCTGGTAGCCGTTCACCCCTCCACTTT. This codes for CASSEAGSRSPLHF.

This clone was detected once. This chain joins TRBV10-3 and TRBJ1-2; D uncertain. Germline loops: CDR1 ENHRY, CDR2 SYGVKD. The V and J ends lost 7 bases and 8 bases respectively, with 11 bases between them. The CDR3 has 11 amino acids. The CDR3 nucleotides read TGTGCCATCAACCGACAAGACGGCTACACCTTC. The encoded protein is CAINRQDGYTF.

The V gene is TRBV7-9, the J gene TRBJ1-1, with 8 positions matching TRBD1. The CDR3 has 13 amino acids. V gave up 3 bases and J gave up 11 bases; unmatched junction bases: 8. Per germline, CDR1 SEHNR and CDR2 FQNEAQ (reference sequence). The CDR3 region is CASSFQGALSAFF. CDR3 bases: TGTGCCAGCAGCTTTCAGGGGGCCTTGAGTGCTTTCTTT.

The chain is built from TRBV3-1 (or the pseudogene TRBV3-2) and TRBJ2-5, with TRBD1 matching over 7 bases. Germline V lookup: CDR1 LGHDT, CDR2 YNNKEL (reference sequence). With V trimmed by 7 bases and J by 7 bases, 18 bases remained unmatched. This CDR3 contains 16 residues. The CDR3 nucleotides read TGTGCCAGCAACGCTCCCGGGACAGTCGACATGGGGACCCAGTACTTC. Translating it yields CASNAPGTVDMGTQYF.

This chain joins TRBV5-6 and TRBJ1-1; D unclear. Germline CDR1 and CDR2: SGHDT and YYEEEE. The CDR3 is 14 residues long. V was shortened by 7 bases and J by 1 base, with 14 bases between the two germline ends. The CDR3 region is CASRGEYPNTEAFF. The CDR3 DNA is TGTGCCAGCCGCGGGGAATACCCGAACACTGAAGCTTTCTTT.

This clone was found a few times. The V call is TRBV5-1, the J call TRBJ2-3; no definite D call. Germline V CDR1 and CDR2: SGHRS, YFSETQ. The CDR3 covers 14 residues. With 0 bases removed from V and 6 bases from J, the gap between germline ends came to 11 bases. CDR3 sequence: CASSLGLQADTQYF. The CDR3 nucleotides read TGCGCCAGCAGCTTGGGGCTCCAGGCGGATACGCAGTATTTT.

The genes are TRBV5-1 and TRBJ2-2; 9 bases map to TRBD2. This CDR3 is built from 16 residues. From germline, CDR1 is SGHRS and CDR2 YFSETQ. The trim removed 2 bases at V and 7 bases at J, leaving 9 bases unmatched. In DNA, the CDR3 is TGCGCCAGCAGCTTCTTGGTAGCGGGAGTTGACGGGGAGCTGTTTTTT. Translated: CASSFLVAGVDGELFF.

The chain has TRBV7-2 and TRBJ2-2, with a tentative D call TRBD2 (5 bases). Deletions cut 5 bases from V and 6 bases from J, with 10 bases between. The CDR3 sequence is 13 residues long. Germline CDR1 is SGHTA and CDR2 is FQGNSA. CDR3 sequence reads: CASSRSGAGELFF. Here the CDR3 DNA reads TGTGCCAGCAGCCGAAGCGGAGCCGGGGAGCTGTTTTTT.

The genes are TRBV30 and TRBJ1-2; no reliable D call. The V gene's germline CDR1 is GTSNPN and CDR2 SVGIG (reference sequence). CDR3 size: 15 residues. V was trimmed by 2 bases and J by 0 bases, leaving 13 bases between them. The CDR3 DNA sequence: TGTGCCTGGAGTTTCGGCCCGGCGGCTAACTATGGCTACACCTTC. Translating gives CAWSFGPAANYGYTF.

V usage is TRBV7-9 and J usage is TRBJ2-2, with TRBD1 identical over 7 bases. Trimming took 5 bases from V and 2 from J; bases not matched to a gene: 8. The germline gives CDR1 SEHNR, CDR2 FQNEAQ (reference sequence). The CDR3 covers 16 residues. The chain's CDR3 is CASSETGQDNTGELFF. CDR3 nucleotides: TGTGCCAGCAGCGAAACAGGACAGGACAACACCGGGGAGCTGTTTTTT.

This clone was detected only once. In DNA, the CDR3 is TGTGCCAGCGACCAGGGTCGCACCGGGGAGCTGTTTTTT. Protein sequence: CASDQGRTGELFF. The chain uses TRBV14 and TRBJ2-2; a possible D gene is TRBD1 (5 bases). Trimming removed 8 bases at V and 4 bases at J, with 11 bases between. The CDR3 loop spans 13 amino acids. Germline values: CDR1 SGHDN, CDR2 FVKESK.

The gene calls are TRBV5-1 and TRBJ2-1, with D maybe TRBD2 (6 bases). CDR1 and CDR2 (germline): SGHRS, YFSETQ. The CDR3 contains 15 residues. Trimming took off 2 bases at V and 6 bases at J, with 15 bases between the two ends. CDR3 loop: CASSFGVGTVNEQFF. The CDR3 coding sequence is TGCGCCAGCAGCTTTGGTGTCGGGACTGTCAATGAGCAGTTCTTC. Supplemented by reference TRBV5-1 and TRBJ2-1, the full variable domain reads KAGVTQTPRYLIKTRGQQVTLSCSPISGHRSVSWYQQTPGQGLQFLFEYFSETQRNKGNFPGRFSGRQFSNSRSEMNVSTLELGDSALYLCASSFGVGTVNEQFFGPGTRLTVL.

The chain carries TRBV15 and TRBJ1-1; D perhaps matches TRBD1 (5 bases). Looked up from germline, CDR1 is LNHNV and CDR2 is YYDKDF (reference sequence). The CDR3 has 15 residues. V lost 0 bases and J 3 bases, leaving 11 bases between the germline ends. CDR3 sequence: CATSRDIGRDTEAFF. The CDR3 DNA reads TGTGCCACCAGCAGAGATATCGGCAGGGACACTGAAGCTTTCTTT.